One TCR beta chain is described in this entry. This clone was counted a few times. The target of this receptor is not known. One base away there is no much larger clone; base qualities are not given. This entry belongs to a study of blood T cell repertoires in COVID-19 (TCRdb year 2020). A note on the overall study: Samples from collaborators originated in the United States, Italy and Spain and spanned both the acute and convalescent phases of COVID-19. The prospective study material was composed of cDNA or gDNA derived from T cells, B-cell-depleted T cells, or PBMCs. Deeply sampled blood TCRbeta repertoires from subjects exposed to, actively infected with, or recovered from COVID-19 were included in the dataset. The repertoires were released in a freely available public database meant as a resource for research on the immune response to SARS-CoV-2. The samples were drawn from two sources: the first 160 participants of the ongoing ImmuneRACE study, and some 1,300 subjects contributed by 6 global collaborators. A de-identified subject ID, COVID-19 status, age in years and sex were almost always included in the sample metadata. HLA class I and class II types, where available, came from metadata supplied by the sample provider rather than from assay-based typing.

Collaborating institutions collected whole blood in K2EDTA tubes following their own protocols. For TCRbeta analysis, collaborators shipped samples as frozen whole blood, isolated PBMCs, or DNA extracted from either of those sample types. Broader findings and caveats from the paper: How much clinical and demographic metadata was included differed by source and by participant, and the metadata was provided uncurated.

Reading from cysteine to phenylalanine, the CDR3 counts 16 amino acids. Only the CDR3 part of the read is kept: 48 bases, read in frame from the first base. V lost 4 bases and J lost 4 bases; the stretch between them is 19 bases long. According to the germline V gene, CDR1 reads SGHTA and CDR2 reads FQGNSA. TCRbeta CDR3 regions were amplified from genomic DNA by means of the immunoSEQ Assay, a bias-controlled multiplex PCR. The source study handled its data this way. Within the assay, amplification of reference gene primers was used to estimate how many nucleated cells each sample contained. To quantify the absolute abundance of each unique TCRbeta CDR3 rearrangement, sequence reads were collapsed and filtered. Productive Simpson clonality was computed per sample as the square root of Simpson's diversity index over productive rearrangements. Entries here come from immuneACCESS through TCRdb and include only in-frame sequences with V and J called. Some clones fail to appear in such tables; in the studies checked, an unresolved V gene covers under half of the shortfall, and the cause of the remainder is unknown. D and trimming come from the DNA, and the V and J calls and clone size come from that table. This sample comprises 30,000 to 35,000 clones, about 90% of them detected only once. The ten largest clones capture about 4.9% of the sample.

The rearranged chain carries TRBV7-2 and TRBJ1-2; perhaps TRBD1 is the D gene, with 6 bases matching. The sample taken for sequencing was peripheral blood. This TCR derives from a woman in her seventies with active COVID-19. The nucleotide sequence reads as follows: TGTGCCAGCAGCTGGGGTGAGGGGGGGGCCATCTATGGCTACACCTTC. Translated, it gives CASSWGEGGAIYGYTF. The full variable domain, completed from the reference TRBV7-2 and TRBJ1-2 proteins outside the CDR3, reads GAGVSQSPSNKVTEKGKDVELRCDPISGHTALYWYRQSLGQGLEFLIYFQGNSAPDKSGLPSDRFSAERTGGSVSTLTIQRTQQEDSAVYLCASSWGEGGAIYGYTFGSGTRLTVV.